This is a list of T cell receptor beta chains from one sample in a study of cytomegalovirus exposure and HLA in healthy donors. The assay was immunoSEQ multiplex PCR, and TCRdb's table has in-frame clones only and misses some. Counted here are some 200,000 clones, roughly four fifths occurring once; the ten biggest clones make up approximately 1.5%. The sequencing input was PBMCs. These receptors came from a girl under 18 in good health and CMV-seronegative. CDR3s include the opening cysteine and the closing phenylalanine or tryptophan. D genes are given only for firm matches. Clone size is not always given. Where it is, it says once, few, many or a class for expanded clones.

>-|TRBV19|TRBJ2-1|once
CASSTGTSSYNEQFF
TGTGCCAGTAGCACCGGGACATCTTCCTACAATGAGCAGTTCTTC
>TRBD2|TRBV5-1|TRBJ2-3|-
CASSLASGGGTQYF
TGCGCCAGCAGCTTGGCTAGCGGGGGGGGTACGCAGTATTTT
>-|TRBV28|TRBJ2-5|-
CASSQGIQYF
TGTGCCAGCAGTCAGGGGATCCAGTACTTC
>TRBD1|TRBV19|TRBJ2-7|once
CASSPRDREAQYF
TGTGCCAGTAGTCCCCGGGACAGGGAGGCGCAGTACTTC
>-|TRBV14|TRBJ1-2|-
CASSQSIQNYGYTF
TGTGCCAGCAGCCAGAGCATACAGAACTATGGCTACACCTTC
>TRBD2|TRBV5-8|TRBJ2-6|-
CASSETRTSGTSSGANVLTF
TGTGCCAGCAGCGAAACCCGGACTAGCGGGACCTCCTCTGGGGCCAACGTCCTGACTTTC
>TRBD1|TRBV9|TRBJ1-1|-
CASSVEVGQGANTEAFF
TGTGCCAGCAGCGTAGAGGTGGGACAGGGGGCGAACACTGAAGCTTTCTTT
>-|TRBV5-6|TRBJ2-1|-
CASSLSGNYNEQFF
TGTGCCAGCAGCTTGTCAGGAAACTACAATGAGCAGTTCTTC
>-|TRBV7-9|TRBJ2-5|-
CASSLGVGAETQYF
TGTGCCAGCAGCTTAGGGGTCGGAGCAGAGACCCAGTACTTC
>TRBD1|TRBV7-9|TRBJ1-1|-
CASSPRAGGNSGTEAFF
TGTGCCAGCAGCCCCCGGGCAGGGGGCAACTCGGGCACTGAAGCTTTCTTT
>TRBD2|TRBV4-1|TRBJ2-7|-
CASSPPGLANEQYF
TGCGCCAGCAGCCCCCCGGGACTAGCAAACGAGCAGTACTTC
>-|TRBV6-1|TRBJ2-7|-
CASSRDILEQYF
TGTGCCAGCAGCCGGGACATCCTAGAGCAGTACTTC
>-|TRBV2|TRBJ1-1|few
CASSEERTRPTQNTEAFF
TGTGCCAGCAGTGAGGAAAGGACACGACCAACTCAGAACACTGAAGCTTTCTTT
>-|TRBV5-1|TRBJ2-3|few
CASSLSSPDTQYF
TGCGCCAGCAGCTTGTCGAGCCCAGATACGCAGTATTTT
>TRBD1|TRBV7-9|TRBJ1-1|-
CASSEGQELMNTEAFF
TGTGCCAGCAGCGAGGGACAGGAGCTAATGAACACTGAAGCTTTCTTT
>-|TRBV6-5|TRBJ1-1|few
CASSYREESEAFF
TGTGCCAGCAGTTATCGGGAGGAGTCTGAAGCTTTCTTT
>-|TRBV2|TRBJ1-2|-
CASSGFGGQSSYGYTF
TGTGCCAGCAGTGGTTTCGGAGGACAGTCGAGCTATGGCTACACCTTC
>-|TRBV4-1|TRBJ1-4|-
CASSQVHAGAGNEKLFF
TGCGCCAGCAGCCAAGTCCATGCAGGGGCGGGTAATGAAAAACTGTTTTTT
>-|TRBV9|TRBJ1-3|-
CASSLQSPTVPGNTIYF
TGTGCCAGCAGCCTCCAATCTCCGACAGTACCTGGAAACACCATATATTTT
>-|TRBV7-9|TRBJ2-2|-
CASSLEQGTGELFF
TGTGCCAGCAGCTTAGAACAGGGCACCGGGGAGCTGTTTTTT
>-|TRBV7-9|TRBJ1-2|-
CASSHITGKEGYTF
TGTGCCAGCAGCCACATAACAGGAAAAGAAGGCTACACCTTC
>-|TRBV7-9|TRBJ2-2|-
CASSLLQGGTGELFF
TGTGCCAGCAGCTTATTGCAGGGCGGCACCGGGGAGCTGTTTTTT
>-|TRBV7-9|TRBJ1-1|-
CASSSGFGTEAFF
TGTGCCAGCAGCTCTGGTTTCGGCACTGAAGCTTTCTTT
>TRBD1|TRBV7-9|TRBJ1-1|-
CASSSGVVNRGWNTEAFF
TGTGCCAGCAGCTCCGGGGTCGTTAACAGGGGATGGAACACTGAAGCTTTCTTT